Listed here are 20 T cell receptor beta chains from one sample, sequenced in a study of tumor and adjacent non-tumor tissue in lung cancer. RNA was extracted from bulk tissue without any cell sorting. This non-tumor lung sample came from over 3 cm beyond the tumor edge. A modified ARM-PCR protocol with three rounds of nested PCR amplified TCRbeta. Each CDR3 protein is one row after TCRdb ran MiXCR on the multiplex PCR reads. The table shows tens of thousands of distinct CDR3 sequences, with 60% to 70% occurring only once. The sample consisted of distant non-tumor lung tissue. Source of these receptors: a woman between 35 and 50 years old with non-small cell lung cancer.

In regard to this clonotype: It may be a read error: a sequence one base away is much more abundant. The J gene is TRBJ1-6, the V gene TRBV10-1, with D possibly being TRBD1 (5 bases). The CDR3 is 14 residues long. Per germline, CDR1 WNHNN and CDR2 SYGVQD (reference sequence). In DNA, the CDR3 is TGCGCCAGCAGTCGGGACCGGGAGAATTCACCCGTCCACTTT. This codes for CASSRDRENSPVHF.

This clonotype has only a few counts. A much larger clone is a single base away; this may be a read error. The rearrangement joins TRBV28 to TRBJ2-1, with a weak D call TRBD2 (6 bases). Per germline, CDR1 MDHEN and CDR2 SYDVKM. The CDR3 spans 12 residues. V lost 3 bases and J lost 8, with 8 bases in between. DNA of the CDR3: TGTGCCAGCAGTTTTGGGGAGGATGAGCAGTTCTTC. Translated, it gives CASSFGEDEQFF.

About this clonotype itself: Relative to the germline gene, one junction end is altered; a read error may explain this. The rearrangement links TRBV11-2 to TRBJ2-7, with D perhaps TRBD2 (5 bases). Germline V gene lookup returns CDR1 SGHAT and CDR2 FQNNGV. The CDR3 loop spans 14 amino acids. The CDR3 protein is CASILYGGPYEQYF. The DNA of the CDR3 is TGTGCCAGTATCTTGTATGGAGGACCCTACGAGCAGTATTTC.

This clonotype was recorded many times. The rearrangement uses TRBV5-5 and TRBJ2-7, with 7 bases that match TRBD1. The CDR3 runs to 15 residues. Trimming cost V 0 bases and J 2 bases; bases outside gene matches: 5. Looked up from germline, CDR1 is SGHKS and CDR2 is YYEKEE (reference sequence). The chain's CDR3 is CASSLGDSQAYEQYF. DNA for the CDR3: TGTGCCAGCAGCTTGGGGGACAGTCAAGCCTACGAGCAGTACTTC.

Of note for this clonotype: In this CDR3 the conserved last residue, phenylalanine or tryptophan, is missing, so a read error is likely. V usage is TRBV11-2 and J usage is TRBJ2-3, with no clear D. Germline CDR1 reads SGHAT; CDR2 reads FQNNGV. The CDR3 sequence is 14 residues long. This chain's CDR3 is CATSPLSVADTQYL. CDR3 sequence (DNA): TGTGCCACCAGCCCTCTAAGCGTGGCAGATACGCAGTATCTT.

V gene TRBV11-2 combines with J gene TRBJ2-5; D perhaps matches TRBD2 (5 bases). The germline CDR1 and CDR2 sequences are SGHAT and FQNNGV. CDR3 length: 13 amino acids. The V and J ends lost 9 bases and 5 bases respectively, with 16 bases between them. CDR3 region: CASSAGPDETQYF. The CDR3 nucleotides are TGTGCCAGTAGCGCCGGGCCGGATGAGACCCAGTACTTC.

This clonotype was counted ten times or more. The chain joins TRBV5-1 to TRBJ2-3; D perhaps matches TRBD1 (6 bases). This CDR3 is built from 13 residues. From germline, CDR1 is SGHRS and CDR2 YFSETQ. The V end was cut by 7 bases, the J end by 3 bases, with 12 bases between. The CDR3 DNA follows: TGCGCCAGCGGCCAGGGGAAGACAGATACGCAGTATTTT. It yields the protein CASGQGKTDTQYF.

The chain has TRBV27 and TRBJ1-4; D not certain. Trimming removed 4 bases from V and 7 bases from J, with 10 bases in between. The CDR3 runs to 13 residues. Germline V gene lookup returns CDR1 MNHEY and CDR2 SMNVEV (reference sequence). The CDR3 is CASSSTPREKLFF. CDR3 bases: TGTGCCAGCAGTTCTACACCTCGTGAAAAACTGTTTTTT.

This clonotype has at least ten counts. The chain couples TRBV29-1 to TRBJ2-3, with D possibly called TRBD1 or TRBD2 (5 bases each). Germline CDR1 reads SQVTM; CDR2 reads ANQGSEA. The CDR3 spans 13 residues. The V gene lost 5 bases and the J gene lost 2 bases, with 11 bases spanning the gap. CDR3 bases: TGCAGCGTTAGAGGGACCCACACAGATACGCAGTATTTT. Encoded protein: CSVRGTHTDTQYF.

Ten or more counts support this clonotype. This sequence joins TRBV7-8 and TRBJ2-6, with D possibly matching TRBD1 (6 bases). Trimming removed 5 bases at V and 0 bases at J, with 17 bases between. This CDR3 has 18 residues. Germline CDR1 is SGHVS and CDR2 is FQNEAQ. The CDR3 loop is CASSHRTATSSGANVLTF. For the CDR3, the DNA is TGTGCCAGCAGCCACCGGACAGCCACTAGCTCTGGGGCCAACGTCCTGACTTTC.

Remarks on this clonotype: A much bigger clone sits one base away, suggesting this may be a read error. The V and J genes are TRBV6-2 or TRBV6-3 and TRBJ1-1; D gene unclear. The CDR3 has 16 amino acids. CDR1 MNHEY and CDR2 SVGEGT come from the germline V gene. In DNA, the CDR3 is TGTACCAGCAGTTACTCCTCGGTGGTCGGGAACACTGAAGCTTTCTTT. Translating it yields CTSSYSSVVGNTEAFF.

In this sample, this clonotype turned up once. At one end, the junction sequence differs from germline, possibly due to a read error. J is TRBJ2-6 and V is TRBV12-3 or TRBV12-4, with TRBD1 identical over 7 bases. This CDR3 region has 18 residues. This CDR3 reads CASSPRTGDYSVANVLTF. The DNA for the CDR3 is TGTGCCAGTAGTCCGCGGACAGGTGACTACTCTGTGGCCAACGTCCTGACTTTC.

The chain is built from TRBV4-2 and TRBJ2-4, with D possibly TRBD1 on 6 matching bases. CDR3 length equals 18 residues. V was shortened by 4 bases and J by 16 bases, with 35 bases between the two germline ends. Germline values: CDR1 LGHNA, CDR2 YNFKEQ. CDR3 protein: CASSPSWTDIGAKNIDYF. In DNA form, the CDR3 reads TGTGCCAGCAGCCCATCATGGACAGATATCGGAGCCAAAAACATTGACTACTTC.

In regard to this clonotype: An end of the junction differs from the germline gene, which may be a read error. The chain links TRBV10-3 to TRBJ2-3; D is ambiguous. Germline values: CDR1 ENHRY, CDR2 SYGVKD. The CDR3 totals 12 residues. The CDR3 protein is CAISEASDTQYF. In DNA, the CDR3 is TGTGCCATCAGTGAGGCGTCAGATACACAGTATTTT.

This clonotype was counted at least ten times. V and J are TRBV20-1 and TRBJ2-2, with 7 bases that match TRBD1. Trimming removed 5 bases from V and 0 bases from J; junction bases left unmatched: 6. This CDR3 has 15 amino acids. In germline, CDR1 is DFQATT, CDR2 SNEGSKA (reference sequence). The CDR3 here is CSASRQGANTGELFF. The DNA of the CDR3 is TGCAGTGCTTCAAGACAGGGTGCGAACACCGGGGAGCTGTTTTTT.

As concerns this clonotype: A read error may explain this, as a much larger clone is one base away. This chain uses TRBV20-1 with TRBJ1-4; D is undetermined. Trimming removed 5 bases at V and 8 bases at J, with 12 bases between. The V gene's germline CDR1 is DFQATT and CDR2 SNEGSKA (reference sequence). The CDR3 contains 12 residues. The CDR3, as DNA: TGCAGTGCTGGAACGGCACGGGAAAAACTGTTTTTT. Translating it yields CSAGTAREKLFF.

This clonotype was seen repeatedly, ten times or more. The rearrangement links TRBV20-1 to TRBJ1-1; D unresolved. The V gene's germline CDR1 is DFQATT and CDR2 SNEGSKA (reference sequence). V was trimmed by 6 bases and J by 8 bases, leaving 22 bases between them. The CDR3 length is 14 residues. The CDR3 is CSAKGSQRLGEAFF. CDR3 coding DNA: TGCAGTGCAAAGGGATCTCAGCGACTGGGCGAAGCTTTCTTT.

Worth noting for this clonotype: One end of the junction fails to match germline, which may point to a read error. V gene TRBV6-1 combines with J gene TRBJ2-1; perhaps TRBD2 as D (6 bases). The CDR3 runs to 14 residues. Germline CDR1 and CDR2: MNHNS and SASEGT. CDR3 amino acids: CANSEARGVNEHFF. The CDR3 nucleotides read TGTGCCAACAGTGAAGCGCGCGGGGTGAATGAGCATTTCTTC.

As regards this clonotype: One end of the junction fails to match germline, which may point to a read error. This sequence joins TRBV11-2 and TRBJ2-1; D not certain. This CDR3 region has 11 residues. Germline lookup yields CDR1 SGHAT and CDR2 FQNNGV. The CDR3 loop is CASSLVSEQLF. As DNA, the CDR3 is TGTGCCAGCAGCTTAGTAAGTGAGCAGCTATTC.

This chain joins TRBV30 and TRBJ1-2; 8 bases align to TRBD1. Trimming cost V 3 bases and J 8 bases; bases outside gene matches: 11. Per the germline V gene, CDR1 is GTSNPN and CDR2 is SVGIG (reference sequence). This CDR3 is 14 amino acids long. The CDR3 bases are TGTGCCTGGAGCCCGGGACAGGAGGCGTGGGGCTACACCTTC. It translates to CAWSPGQEAWGYTF.